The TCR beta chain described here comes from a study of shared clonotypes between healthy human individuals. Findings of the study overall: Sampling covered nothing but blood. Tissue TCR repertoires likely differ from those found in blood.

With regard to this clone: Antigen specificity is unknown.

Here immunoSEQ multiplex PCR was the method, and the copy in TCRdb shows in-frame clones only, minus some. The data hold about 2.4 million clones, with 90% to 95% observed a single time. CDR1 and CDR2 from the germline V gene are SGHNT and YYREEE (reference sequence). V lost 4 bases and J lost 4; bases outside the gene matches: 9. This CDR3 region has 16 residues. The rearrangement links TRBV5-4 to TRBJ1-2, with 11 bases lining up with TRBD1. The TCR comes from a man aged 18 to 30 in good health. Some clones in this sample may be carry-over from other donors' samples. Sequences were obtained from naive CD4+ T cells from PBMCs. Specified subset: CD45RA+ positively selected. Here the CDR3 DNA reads TGTGCCAGCAGCCCTGGACAGGGGGCACCGATCTATGGCTACACCTTC. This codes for CASSPGQGAPIYGYTF.